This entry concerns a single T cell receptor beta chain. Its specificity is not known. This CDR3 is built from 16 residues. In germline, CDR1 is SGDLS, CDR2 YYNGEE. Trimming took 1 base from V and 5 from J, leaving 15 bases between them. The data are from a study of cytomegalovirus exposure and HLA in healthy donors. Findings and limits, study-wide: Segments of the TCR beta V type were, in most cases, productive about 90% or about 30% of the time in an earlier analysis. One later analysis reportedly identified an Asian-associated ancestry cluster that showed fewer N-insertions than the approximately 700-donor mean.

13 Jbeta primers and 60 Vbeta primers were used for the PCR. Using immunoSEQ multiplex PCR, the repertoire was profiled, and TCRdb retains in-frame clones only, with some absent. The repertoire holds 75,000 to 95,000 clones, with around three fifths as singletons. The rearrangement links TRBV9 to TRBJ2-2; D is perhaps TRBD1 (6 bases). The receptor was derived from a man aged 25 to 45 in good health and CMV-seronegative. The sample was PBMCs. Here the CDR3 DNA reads TGTGCCAGCAGCGTAAGAGGCCAGGGGATGACCGGGGAGCTGTTTTTT. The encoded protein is CASSVRGQGMTGELFF.